What follows is one TCR beta chain and its context. No antigen is known for it. They ran version v3.0 of the immunoSEQ assay at survey level. Per-sample sequencing targets were about 35,000-50,000 T-cell genomes. Profiling relied on immunoSEQ multiplex PCR, and the TCRdb table lists in-frame clones only, not all of them. The repertoire has about 24,000 clones, 80% to 90% of them found once; the top ten carry about 9%. This entry comes from a study of long-term antiretroviral therapy in people with HIV. After removal of 3 bases from V and 5 bases from J, the junction contained 7 bases not matched to a gene. The germline CDR1 and CDR2 sequences are LGHNA and YSLEER. CDR3 size: 15 residues. Study-wide findings and caveats: Across all time points, the repertoire was dominated by clones that expanded before ART. In HIV, the repertoires covered a tighter span of CDR3 lengths than in controls. Despite increasing after ART, diversity remained lower than that of transplant donor controls.

This sample comprised unsorted PBMCs, obtained 1.8 years before starting antiretroviral therapy. The clonotype was recovered from a man aged 45-65 years with HIV. The V gene is TRBV4-3, the J gene TRBJ2-3; 8 bases map to TRBD2. The CDR3 nucleotides read TGCGCCAGCAGCCAGGCGGGGGGAGGTGGAGATACGCAGTATTTT. Its translation is CASSQAGGGGDTQYF.